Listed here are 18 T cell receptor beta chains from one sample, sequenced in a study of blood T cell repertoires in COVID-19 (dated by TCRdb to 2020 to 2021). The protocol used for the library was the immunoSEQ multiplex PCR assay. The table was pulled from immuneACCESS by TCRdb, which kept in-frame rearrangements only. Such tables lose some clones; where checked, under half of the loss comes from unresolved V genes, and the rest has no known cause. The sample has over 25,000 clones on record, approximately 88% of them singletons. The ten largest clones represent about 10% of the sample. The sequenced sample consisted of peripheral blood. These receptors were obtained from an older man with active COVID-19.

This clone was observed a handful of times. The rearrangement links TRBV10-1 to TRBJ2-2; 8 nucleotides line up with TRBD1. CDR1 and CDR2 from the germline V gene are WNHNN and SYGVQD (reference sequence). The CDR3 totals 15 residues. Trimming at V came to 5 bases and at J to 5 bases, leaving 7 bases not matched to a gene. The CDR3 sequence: CASSRDRILTGELFF. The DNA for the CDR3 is TGCGCCAGCAGTCGGGACAGGATTCTTACCGGGGAGCTGTTTTTT.

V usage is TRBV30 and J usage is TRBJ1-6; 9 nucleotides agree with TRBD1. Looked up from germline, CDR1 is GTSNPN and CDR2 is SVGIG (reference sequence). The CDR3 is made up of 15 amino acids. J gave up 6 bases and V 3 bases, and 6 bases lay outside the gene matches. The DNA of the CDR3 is TGTGCCTGGAGGAAGCTGGGACAGGGTAATTCACCCCTCCACTTT. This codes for CAWRKLGQGNSPLHF.

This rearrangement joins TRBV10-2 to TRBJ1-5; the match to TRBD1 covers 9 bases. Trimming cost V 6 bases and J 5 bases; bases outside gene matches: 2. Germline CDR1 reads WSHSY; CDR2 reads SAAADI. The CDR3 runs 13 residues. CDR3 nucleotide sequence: TGCGCCAGCAGGGGGACAGGGTATCAGCCCCAGCATTTT. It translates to CASRGTGYQPQHF.

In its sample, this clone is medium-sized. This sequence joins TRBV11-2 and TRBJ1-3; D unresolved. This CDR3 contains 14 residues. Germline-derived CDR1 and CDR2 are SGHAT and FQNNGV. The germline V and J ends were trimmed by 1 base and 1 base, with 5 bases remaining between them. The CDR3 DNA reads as TGTGCCAGCAGCTTAGCAGGATCTGGAAACACCATATATTTT. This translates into CASSLAGSGNTIYF.

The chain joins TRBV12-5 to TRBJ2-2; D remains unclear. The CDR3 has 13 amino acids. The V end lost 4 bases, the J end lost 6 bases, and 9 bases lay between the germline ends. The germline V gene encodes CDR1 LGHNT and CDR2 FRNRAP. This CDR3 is CASGSPVPGELFF. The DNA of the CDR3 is TGTGCTAGTGGTTCTCCCGTCCCCGGGGAGCTGTTTTTT.

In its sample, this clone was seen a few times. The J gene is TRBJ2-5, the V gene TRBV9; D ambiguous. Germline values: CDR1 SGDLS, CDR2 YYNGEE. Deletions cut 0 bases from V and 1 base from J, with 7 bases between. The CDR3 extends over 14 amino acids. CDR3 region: CASSVGGSQETQYF. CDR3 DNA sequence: TGTGCCAGCAGCGTAGGAGGCAGCCAAGAGACCCAGTACTTC.

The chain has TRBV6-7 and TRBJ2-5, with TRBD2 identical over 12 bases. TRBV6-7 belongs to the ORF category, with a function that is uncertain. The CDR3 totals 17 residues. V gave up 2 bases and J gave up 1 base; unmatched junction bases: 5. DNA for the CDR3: TGTGCCAGCAGTTACCGGACTAGCGGGGCGTTCCAAGAGACCCAGTACTTC. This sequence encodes CASSYRTSGAFQETQYF.

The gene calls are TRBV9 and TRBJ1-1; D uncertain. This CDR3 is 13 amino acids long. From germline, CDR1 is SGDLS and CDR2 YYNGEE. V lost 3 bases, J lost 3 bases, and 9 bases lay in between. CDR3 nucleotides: TGTGCCAGCAGCGAAACTCCGCACACTGAAGCTTTCTTT. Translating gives CASSETPHTEAFF.

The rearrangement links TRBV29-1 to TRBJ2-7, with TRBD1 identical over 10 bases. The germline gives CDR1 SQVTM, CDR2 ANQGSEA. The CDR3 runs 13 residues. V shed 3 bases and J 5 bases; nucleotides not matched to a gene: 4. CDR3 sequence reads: CSVEGQGINEQYF. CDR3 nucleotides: TGCAGCGTTGAGGGACAGGGGATCAACGAGCAGTACTTC.

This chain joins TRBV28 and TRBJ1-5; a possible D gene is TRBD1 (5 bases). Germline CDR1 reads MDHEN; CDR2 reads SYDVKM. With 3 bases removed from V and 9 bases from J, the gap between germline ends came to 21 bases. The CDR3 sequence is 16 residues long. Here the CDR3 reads CASSLFTGPSRSPQHF. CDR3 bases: TGTGCCAGCAGTTTGTTCACAGGACCCTCGAGATCGCCCCAGCATTTT.

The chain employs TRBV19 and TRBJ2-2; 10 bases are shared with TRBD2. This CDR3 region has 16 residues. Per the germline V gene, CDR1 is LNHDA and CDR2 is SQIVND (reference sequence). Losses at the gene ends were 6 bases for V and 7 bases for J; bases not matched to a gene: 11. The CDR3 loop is CASRLERGGHGGELFF. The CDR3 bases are TGTGCCAGTAGATTAGAGCGGGGGGGCCACGGCGGGGAGCTGTTTTTT.

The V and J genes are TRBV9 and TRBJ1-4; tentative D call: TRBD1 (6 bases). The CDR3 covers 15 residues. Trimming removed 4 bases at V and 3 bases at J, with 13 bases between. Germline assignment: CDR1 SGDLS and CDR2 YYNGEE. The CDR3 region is CASSPTGMANEKLFF. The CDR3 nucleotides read TGTGCCAGCAGCCCTACAGGGATGGCTAATGAAAAACTGTTTTTT.

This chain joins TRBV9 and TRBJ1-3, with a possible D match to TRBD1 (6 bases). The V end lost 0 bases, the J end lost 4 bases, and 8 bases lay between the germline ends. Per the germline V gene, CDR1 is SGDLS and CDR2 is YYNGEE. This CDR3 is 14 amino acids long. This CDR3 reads CASSVGGGGNTIYF. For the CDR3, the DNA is TGTGCCAGCAGCGTAGGAGGGGGAGGAAACACCATATATTTT.

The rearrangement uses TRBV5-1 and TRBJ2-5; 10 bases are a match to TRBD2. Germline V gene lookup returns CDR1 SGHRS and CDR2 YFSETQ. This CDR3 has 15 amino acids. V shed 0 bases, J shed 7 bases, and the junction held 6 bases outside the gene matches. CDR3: CASSLGSGGSGTQYF. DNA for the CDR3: TGCGCCAGCAGCTTGGGTAGCGGGGGGTCCGGGACCCAGTACTTC.

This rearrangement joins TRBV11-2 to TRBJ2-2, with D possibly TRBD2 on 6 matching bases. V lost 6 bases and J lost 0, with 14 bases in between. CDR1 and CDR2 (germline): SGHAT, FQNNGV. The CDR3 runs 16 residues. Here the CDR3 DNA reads TGTGCCAGCAGAGCCGCGGGGAGCTCGAACACCGGGGAGCTGTTTTTT. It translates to CASRAAGSSNTGELFF.

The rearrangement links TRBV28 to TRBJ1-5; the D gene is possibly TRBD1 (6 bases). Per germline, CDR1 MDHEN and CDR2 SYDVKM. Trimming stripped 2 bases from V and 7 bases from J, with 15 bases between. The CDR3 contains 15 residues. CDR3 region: CASSLGPGQRQPQHF. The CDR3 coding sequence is TGTGCCAGCAGTTTAGGCCCAGGACAGCGACAGCCCCAGCATTTT.

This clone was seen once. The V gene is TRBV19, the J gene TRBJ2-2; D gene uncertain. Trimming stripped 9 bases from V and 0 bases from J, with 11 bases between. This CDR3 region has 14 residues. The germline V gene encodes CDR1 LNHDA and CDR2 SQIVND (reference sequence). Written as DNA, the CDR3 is TGTGCCAGCAGGAACAGCCCGAACACCGGGGAGCTGTTTTTT. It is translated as CASRNSPNTGELFF.

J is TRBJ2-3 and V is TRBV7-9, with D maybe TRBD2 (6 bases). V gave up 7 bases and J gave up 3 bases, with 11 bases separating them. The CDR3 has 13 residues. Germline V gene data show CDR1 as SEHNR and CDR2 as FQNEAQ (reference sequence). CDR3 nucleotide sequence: TGTGCCAGCATGGGCGGGGCAACAGATACGCAGTATTTT. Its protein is CASMGGATDTQYF.